This is a list of T cell receptor beta chains from one sample in a study of blood T cell repertoires in COVID-19. The data were produced by immunoSEQ multiplex PCR, yet TCRdb's version contains in-frame clones alone and is incomplete. Here the sample spans about 220,000 clones, 83% being singletons. The sample consisted of peripheral blood. The receptor set was obtained from a woman in her thirties or forties with active or convalescent COVID-19. The CDR3 runs from the conserved cysteine through the conserved F or W. The order of the fields is CDR3 protein, CDR3 DNA, D gene, V gene, J gene, clone size. A D gene is named only where the DNA matches it firmly. For some rows the clone size is stated as once, few or many, or as a class when expanded; others skip it.

CASSQDGTSGYNEQFF	TGTGCCAGCAGCCAAGATGGGACTAGCGGCTACAATGAGCAGTTCTTC	TRBD2	TRBV4-2	TRBJ2-1	once
CASSGGSTDTQYF	TGTGCCAGCAGTGGCGGCAGCACAGATACGCAGTATTTT	.	TRBV2	TRBJ2-3	.
CASSLGFGGAGGYTF	TGTGCCAGCAGCTTAGGGTTCGGGGGGGCCGGTGGCTACACCTTC	.	TRBV11-2	TRBJ1-2	.
CASSGNRDRGLEGYTF	TGTGCCAGCAGCGGGAACCGGGACAGGGGGCTAGAGGGCTACACCTTC	TRBD1	TRBV7-9	TRBJ1-2	.
CSAQGQNSYGYTF	TGCAGCGCCCAGGGACAGAACAGCTATGGCTACACCTTC	TRBD1	TRBV29-1	TRBJ1-2	.
CATSDDGQAYGYTF	TGTGCCACCAGTGACGACGGACAGGCCTATGGCTACACCTTC	TRBD1	TRBV24-1	TRBJ1-2	once
CASSTKTGSSGNTIYF	TGTGCCAGCAGCACGAAGACAGGATCCTCTGGAAACACCATATATTTT	.	TRBV7-9	TRBJ1-3	once
CATSREGASGNQPQHF	TGTGCCACCAGCAGAGAGGGGGCGTCGGGCAATCAGCCCCAGCATTTT	.	TRBV15	TRBJ1-5	.
CASSTGQVRYGTEAFF	TGTGCCAGCAGCACCGGACAGGTACGATACGGCACTGAAGCTTTCTTT	TRBD1	TRBV5-8	TRBJ1-1	.
CASSQAHGGMNTEAFF	TGTGCCAGCAGCCAAGCTCACGGCGGCATGAACACTGAAGCTTTCTTT	.	TRBV4-2	TRBJ1-1	.
CASSPRTGGNEKLFF	TGTGCCAGCAGCCCTAGGACAGGGGGAAACGAAAAACTGTTTTTT	TRBD1	TRBV9	TRBJ1-4	once
CASSSNQEGGTEAFF	TGTGCCAGCTCATCCAACCAGGAGGGCGGCACTGAAGCTTTCTTT	.	TRBV18	TRBJ1-1	.
CASSAGLAYNEQFF	TGTGCCAGCAGCGCGGGACTAGCCTACAATGAGCAGTTCTTC	TRBD2	TRBV7-3	TRBJ2-1	few
CASSSLDGGKSYEQYF	TGTGCCAGCAGCTCGCTCGACGGAGGAAAATCCTACGAGCAGTACTTC	.	TRBV5-6	TRBJ2-7	.
CASSQGGTTDTQYF	TGTGCCAGCAGCCAAGGCGGGACCACAGATACGCAGTATTTT	.	TRBV3-1/TRBV3-2	TRBJ2-3	.
CASSKQANTEAFF	TGTGCCAGCAGCAAGCAGGCGAACACTGAAGCTTTCTTT	.	TRBV21-1	TRBJ1-1	.
CASSQVPEQETQYF	TGTGCCAGCAGCCAAGTTCCAGAACAAGAGACCCAGTACTTC	.	TRBV3-1/TRBV3-2	TRBJ2-5	.
CASSPRAAKNIQYF	TGTGCCAGCAGCCCGAGGGCAGCCAAAAACATTCAGTACTTC	.	TRBV2	TRBJ2-4	few
CASSLDWNTGELFF	TGTGCCAGCAGCTTGGACTGGAACACCGGGGAGCTGTTTTTT	.	TRBV5-8	TRBJ2-2	.
CASSLSAPGTAALYEQFF	TGTGCCAGCAGTTTATCTGCTCCCGGGACAGCCGCGCTCTATGAGCAGTTCTTC	TRBD1	TRBV27	TRBJ2-1	.
CASSRKPLSGSSYNEQFF	TGTGCCAGCAGTCGTAAACCCCTGAGCGGCAGCTCCTACAATGAGCAGTTCTTC	.	TRBV7-3	TRBJ2-1	.
CAISPTGDSPLHF	TGTGCCATCAGCCCGACAGGGGATTCACCCCTCCACTTT	TRBD1	TRBV10-3	TRBJ1-6	.
CASSPSDRVYEQYF	TGTGCCAGCTCACCATCGGACAGGGTCTACGAGCAGTACTTC	TRBD1	TRBV18	TRBJ2-7	.
CASSLGGDTQYF	TGTGCCAGCAGTTTGGGGGGGGATACGCAGTATTTT	TRBD2	TRBV28	TRBJ2-3	once
CASSPYPGEQFF	TGTGCCAGCAGCCCCTACCCTGGTGAGCAGTTCTTC	.	TRBV11-2	TRBJ2-1	once
CASSQGAANYGYTF	TGTGCCAGCAGCCAAGGGGCAGCTAACTATGGCTACACCTTC	.	TRBV11-3	TRBJ1-2	.
CAWSQTGGRGTEAFF	TGTGCCTGGAGCCAAACGGGGGGAAGGGGGACTGAAGCTTTCTTT	.	TRBV30	TRBJ1-1	few
CASSLVRQSATF	TGTGCCAGCAGCTTAGTAAGGCAGAGCGCAACCTTC	.	TRBV7-2	TRBJ1-2	once
CASSQPAGSSYNEQFF	TGCGCCAGCAGCCAACCAGCGGGGAGCTCCTACAATGAGCAGTTCTTC	TRBD2	TRBV5-1	TRBJ2-1	.
CASGFQSGETQYF	TGTGCTAGTGGTTTCCAATCAGGGGAGACCCAGTACTTC	.	TRBV12-5	TRBJ2-5	.
CSASPSGGGGDTEAFF	TGCAGTGCTAGTCCATCCGGGGGGGGAGGGGACACTGAAGCTTTCTTT	.	TRBV20-1	TRBJ1-1	.
CATSRDRRTNSPLHF	TGTGCCACCAGCAGAGATAGGAGGACTAATTCACCCCTCCACTTT	.	TRBV15	TRBJ1-6	.
CASQPTGTRLWGQGINQPQHF	TGTGCCAGTCAACCTACGGGGACAAGATTGTGGGGACAGGGTATCAATCAGCCCCAGCATTTT	TRBD1	TRBV19	TRBJ1-5	.
CASSFGGKRPEAFF	TGTGCCAGCAGCTTTGGAGGGAAGCGACCTGAAGCTTTCTTT	.	TRBV5-6	TRBJ1-1	.
CAWSVKGNYGYTF	TGTGCCTGGAGTGTAAAGGGGAACTATGGCTACACCTTC	.	TRBV30	TRBJ1-2	.
CAISGPNQETQYF	TGTGCCATCAGTGGCCCTAATCAAGAGACCCAGTACTTC	.	TRBV10-3	TRBJ2-5	.
CSVGFGQGGTGELFF	TGCAGCGTTGGATTTGGACAGGGGGGGACCGGGGAGCTGTTTTTT	TRBD1	TRBV29-1	TRBJ2-2	.
CASLKGWGLTATNEKLFF	TGTGCCAGCCTCAAGGGCTGGGGACTTACTGCAACTAATGAAAAACTGTTTTTT	.	TRBV2	TRBJ1-4	.
CASSLGQSYSPLHF	TGCGCCAGCAGCTTGGGACAGTCATATTCACCCCTCCACTTT	.	TRBV5-1	TRBJ1-6	.
CASSRGGQETQYF	TGTGCCAGCAGTCGCGGGGGCCAAGAGACCCAGTACTTC	TRBD2	TRBV6-5	TRBJ2-5	.
CASSWTEANYGYTF	TGTGCCAGCAGTTGGACAGAAGCTAACTATGGCTACACCTTC	.	TRBV28	TRBJ1-2	few
CASSETLGTGGFGPNQPQHF	TGTGCCAGCAGTGAGACTTTGGGGACAGGGGGCTTTGGACCTAATCAGCCCCAGCATTTT	TRBD1	TRBV2	TRBJ1-5	.
CASSATQGVNYGYTF	TGTGCCAGCAGCGCCACGCAGGGTGTAAACTATGGCTACACCTTC	.	TRBV21-1	TRBJ1-2	.
CATSDQGLTGELFF	TGTGCCACCAGTGACCAGGGACTTACCGGGGAGCTGTTTTTT	.	TRBV24-1	TRBJ2-2	.